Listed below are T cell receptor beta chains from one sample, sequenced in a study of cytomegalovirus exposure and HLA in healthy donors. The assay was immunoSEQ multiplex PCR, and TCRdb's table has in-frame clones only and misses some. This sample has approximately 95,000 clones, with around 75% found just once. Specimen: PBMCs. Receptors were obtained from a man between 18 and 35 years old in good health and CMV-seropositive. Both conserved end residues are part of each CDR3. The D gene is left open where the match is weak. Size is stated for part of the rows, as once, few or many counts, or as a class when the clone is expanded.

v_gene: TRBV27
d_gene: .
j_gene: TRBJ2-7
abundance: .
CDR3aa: CASSLAGGGYEQYF
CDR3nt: TGTGCCAGCAGTTTAGCAGGAGGAGGCTACGAGCAGTACTTC

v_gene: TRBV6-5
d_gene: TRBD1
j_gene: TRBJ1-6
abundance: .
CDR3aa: CASSLQGNSYNSPLHF
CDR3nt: TGTGCCAGCAGTTTACAGGGGAACTCCTATAATTCACCCCTCCACTTT

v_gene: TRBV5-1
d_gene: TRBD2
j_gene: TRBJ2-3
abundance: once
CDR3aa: CASSPYSGVSTDTQYF
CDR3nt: TGCGCCAGCAGCCCCTATAGCGGGGTAAGCACAGATACGCAGTATTTT

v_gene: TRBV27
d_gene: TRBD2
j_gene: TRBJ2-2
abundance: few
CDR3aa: CASSLVGGAVPGELFF
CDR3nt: TGTGCCAGCAGTTTAGTCGGGGGGGCCGTTCCCGGGGAGCTGTTTTTT

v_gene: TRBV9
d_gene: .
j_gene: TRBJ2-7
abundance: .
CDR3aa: CASSVIPSSYEQYF
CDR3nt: TGTGCCAGCAGCGTAATCCCCAGCTCCTACGAGCAGTACTTC

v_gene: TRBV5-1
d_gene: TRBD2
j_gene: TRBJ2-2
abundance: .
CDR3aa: CATSPGLGGTGELFF
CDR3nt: TGCGCCACCTCCCCCGGACTAGGCGGCACCGGGGAGCTGTTTTTT

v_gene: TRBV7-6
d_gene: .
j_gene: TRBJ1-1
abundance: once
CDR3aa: CASSLRFQSEAFF
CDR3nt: TGTGCCAGCAGCCTGAGGTTTCAGAGTGAAGCTTTCTTT

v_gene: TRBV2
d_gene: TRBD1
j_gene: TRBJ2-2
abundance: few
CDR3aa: CASNPGQVVPGELFF
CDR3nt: TGTGCCAGCAACCCCGGACAGGTCGTTCCCGGGGAGCTGTTTTTT

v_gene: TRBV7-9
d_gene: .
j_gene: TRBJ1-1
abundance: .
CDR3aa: CASSPDTGQLNTEAFF
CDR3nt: TGTGCCAGCAGCCCAGACACCGGACAGTTGAACACTGAAGCTTTCTTT

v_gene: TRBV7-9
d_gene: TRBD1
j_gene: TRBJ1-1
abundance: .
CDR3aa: CASSGPGTVNTEAFF
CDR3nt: TGTGCCAGCAGCGGCCCCGGGACAGTAAACACTGAAGCTTTCTTT

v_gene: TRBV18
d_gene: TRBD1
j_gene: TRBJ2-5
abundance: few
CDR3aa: CASSHRGQETQYF
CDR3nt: TGTGCCAGCTCACACAGGGGGCAAGAGACCCAGTACTTC

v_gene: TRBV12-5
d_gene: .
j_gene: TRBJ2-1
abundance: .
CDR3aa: CASAGSRHNEQFF
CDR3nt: TGTGCTAGTGCCGGGTCTCGCCACAATGAGCAGTTCTTC

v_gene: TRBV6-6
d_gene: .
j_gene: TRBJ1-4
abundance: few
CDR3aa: CASSYSGTTNEKLFF
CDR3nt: TGTGCCAGCAGTTACTCCGGGACAACTAATGAAAAACTGTTTTTT

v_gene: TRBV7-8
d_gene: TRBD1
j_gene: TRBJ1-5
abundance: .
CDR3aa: CGLGPWGTASNQPQHF
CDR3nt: TGTGGGCTCGGGCCCTGGGGGACAGCCAGCAATCAGCCCCAGCATTTT

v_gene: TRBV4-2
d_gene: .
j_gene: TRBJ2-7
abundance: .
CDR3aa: CASSQSVAGQPYEQYF
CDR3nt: TGTGCCAGCAGCCAGTCCGTGGCAGGGCAGCCCTACGAGCAGTACTTC

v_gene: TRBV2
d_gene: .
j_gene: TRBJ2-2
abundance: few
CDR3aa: CASSESRLNTGELFF
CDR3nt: TGTGCCAGCAGTGAAAGCCGTCTCAACACCGGGGAGCTGTTTTTT

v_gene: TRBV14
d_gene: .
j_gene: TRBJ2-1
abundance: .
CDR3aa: CASSQIEGGEQFF
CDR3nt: TGTGCCAGCAGCCAAATCGAAGGCGGTGAGCAGTTCTTC

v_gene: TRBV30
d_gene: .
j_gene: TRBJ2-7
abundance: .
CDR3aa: CAWSEPGTPYYEQYF
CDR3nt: TGTGCCTGGAGCGAACCCGGGACACCGTACTACGAGCAGTACTTC

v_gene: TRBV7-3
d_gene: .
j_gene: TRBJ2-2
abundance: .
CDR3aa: CASSFQGVDTGELFF
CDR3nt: TGTGCCAGCAGCTTCCAGGGTGTGGACACCGGGGAGCTGTTTTTT

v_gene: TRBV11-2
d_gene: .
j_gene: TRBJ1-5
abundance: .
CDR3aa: CASSLGGAGNNQPQHF
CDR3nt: TGTGCCAGCAGCTTAGGTGGGGCAGGGAACAATCAGCCCCAGCATTTT

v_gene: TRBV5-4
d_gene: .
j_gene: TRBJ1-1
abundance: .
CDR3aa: CASRRADSDTEAFF
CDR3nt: TGTGCCAGCAGAAGGGCGGACAGCGACACTGAAGCTTTCTTT

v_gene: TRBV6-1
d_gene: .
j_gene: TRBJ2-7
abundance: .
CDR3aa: CASSIRLNYEQYF
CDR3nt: TGTGCCAGCAGCATCCGGTTGAACTACGAGCAGTACTTC

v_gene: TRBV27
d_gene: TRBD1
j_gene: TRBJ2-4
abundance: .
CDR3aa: CASSFVAGGAKNIQYF
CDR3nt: TGTGCCAGCAGTTTCGTCGCAGGGGGAGCCAAAAACATTCAGTACTTC

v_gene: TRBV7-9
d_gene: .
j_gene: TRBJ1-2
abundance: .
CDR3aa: CSSSPFEYGYTF
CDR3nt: TGTTCCAGCAGTCCATTTGAGTATGGCTACACCTTC

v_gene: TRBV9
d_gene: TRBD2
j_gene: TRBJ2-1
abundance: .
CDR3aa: CASSVGDSGGYNEQFF
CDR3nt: TGTGCCAGCAGCGTAGGTGATAGCGGGGGGTACAATGAGCAGTTCTTC

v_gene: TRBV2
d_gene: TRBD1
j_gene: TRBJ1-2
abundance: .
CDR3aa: CASSQGANYGYTF
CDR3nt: TGTGCCAGCAGCCAGGGGGCGAACTATGGCTACACCTTC

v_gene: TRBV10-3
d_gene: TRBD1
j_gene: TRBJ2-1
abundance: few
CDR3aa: CAISVGQGALPEQFF
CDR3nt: TGTGCCATCAGTGTAGGACAGGGGGCGCTCCCTGAGCAGTTCTTC

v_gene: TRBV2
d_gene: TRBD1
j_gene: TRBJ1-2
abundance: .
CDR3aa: CASRYTGEGYTF
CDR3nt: TGTGCCAGCAGGTACACAGGGGAAGGCTACACCTTC

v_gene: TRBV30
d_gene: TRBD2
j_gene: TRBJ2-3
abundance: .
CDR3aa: CAWSVTSGFSDTQYF
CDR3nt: TGTGCCTGGAGTGTAACTAGCGGGTTCTCAGATACGCAGTATTTT

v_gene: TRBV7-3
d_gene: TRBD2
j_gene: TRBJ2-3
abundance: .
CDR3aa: CASSLLGGGGADTQYF
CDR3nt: TGTGCCAGCAGCTTACTGGGTGGCGGGGGGGCAGATACGCAGTATTTT

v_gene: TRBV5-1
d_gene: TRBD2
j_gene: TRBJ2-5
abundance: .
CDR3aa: CASKEAGRKAETQYF
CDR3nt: TGCGCCAGCAAGGAAGCGGGGAGAAAAGCAGAGACCCAGTACTTC

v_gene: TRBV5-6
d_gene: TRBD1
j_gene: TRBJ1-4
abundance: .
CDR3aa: CASSLGQGAINEKLFF
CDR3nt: TGTGCCAGCAGCTTGGGACAGGGGGCGATTAATGAAAAACTGTTTTTT

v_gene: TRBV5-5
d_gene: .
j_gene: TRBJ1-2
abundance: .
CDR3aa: CASSLASNNYGYTF
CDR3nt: TGTGCCAGCAGCTTGGCCAGTAATAACTATGGCTACACCTTC

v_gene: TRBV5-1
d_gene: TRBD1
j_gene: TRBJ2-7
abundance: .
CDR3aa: CASSLLDRGYEQYF
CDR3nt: TGCGCCAGCAGCTTGTTGGACAGGGGTTACGAGCAGTACTTC

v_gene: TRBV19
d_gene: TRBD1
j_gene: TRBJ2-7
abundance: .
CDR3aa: CASSRGQGYEQYF
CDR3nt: TGTGCCAGTAGTAGGGGACAGGGATACGAGCAGTACTTC

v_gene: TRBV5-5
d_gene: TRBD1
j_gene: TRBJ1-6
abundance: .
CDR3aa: CASRLTRQGENSPLHF
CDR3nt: TGTGCCAGCAGATTAACAAGACAGGGGGAGAATTCACCCCTCCACTTT

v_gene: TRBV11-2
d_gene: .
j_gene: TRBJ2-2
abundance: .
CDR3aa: CASSIGTFNTGELFF
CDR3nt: TGTGCCAGCAGCATCGGGACATTCAACACCGGGGAGCTGTTTTTT

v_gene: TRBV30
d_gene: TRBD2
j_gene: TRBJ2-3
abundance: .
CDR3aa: CAWRGLAGRGEQYF
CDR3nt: TGTGCCTGGAGGGGACTAGCGGGGCGGGGGGAGCAGTATTTT

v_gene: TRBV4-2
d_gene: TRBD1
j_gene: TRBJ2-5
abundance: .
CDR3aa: CASSPTGGDSETQYF
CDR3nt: TGTGCCAGCAGCCCCACAGGGGGCGATTCGGAGACCCAGTACTTC

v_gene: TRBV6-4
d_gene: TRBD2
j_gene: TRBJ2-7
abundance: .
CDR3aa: CASSTSGTSGGALYEQYF
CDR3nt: TGTGCCAGCAGTACCTCCGGGACTAGCGGGGGGGCCCTCTACGAGCAGTACTTC

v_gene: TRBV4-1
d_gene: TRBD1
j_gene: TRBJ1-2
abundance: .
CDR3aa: CASSQEAQGRGYTF
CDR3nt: TGCGCCAGCAGCCAAGAAGCACAGGGGAGGGGCTACACCTTC

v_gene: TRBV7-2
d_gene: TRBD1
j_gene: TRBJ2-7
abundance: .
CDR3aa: CASSSSTTGSYEQYF
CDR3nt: TGTGCCAGCAGCTCTTCGACGACAGGGTCCTACGAGCAGTACTTC

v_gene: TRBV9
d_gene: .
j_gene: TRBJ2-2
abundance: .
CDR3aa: CASSVTRANTGELFF
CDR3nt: TGTGCCAGCAGCGTAACACGGGCGAACACCGGGGAGCTGTTTTTT

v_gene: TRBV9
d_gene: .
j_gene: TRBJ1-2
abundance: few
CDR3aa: CASSPTGNYGYTF
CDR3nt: TGTGCCAGCAGCCCAACAGGGAACTATGGCTACACCTTC

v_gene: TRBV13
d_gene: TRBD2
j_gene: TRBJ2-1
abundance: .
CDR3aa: CASSLETSKHNEQFF
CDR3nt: TGTGCCAGCAGCTTAGAGACTAGCAAACACAATGAGCAGTTCTTC

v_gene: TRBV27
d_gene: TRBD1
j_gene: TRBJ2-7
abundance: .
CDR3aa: CASSFYGTGALIYEQYF
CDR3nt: TGTGCCAGCAGTTTCTATGGGACAGGGGCCCTGATCTACGAGCAGTACTTC

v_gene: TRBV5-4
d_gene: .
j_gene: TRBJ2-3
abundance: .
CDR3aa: CASSLELAGGRPRTSDTQYF
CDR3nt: TGTGCCAGCAGCTTGGAGTTGGCCGGGGGAAGACCACGCACGAGCGATACGCAGTATTTT

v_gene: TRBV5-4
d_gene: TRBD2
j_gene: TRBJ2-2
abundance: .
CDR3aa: CASREGGGAKNTGELFF
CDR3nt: TGTGCCAGCAGAGAGGGCGGGGGGGCTAAGAACACCGGGGAGCTGTTTTTT

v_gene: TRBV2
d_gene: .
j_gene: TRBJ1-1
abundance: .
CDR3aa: CASSEEGMGTEAFF
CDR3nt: TGTGCCAGCAGTGAAGAGGGGATGGGCACTGAAGCTTTCTTT

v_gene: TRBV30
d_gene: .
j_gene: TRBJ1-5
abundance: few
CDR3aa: CAWGSGQLSNQPQHF
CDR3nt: TGTGCCTGGGGATCCGGACAACTTAGCAATCAGCCCCAGCATTTT

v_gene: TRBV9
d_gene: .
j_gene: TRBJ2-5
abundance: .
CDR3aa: CASSVGNSEETQYF
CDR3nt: TGTGCCAGCAGCGTAGGAAATAGCGAAGAGACCCAGTACTTC

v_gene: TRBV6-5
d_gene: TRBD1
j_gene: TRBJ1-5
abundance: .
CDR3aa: CASSLDRGADQPQHF
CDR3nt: TGTGCCAGCAGCCTAGACAGGGGCGCTGATCAGCCCCAGCATTTT

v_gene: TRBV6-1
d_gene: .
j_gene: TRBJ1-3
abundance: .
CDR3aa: CASSEWGGGNTIYF
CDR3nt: TGTGCCAGCAGTGAGTGGGGCGGCGGAAACACCATATATTTT

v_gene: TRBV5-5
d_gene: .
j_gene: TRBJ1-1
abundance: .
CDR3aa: CASSLVRGGTEAFF
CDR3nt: TGTGCCAGCAGCTTAGTCAGGGGCGGTACTGAAGCTTTCTTT

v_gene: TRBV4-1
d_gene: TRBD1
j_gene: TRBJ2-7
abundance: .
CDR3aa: CASSPGQGTREQYF
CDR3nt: TGCGCCAGCAGCCCCGGACAGGGGACGCGCGAGCAGTACTTC

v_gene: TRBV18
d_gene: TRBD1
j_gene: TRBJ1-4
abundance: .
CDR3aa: CASSPGQGGEKLFF
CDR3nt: TGTGCCAGCTCTCCCGGACAGGGTGGTGAAAAACTGTTTTTT

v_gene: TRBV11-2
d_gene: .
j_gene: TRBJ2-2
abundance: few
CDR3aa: CASSLGTETGELFF
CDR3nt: TGTGCCAGCAGCTTAGGGACAGAGACCGGGGAGCTGTTTTTT

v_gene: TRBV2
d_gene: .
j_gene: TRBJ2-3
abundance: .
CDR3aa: CASSDGRGSTDTQYF
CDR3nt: TGTGCCAGCAGTGATGGGCGCGGGTCCACAGATACGCAGTATTTT

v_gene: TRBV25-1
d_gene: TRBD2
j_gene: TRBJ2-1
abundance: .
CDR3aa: CASSVTGGAYNEQFF
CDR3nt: TGTGCCAGCAGTGTAACGGGGGGGGCGTACAATGAGCAGTTCTTC

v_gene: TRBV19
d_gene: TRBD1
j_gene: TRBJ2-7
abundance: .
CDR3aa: CASSSHRGRDYEQYF
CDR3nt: TGTGCCAGTAGTTCCCACAGGGGGCGCGACTACGAGCAGTACTTC